Each of the 25 T cell receptor beta chains below was sequenced from the same sample in a study of shared clonotypes between healthy human individuals. Selected positively for CCR7 and CD45RO-negative, naive CD8 cells excluded terminally differentiated effector memory CD45RA+ cells. Clones were sequenced by immunoSEQ multiplex PCR, and TCRdb holds only the in-frame ones, with some missing. The sample holds about 580,000 clones, roughly 98% seen once. Sequencing was performed on naive CD8+ T cells sorted from blood. These receptor sequences come from a young man in good health.

This clone was recorded once. J is TRBJ2-5 and V is TRBV28; 10 bases fit TRBD1. V was clipped by 6 bases and J by 2 bases; unmatched bases: 6. Germline V gene data show CDR1 as MDHEN and CDR2 as SYDVKM. The CDR3 is made up of 15 amino acids. The DNA for the CDR3 is TGTGCCAGCAGCTTCCGGGACAGGGGACAAGAGACCCAGTACTTC. As protein: CASSFRDRGQETQYF.

The rearrangement uses TRBV5-1 and TRBJ1-1; D call uncertain. Germline CDR1 and CDR2: SGHRS and YFSETQ. V lost 0 bases and J 7 bases, leaving 10 bases between the germline ends. The CDR3 has 13 amino acids. CDR3 coding DNA: TGCGCCAGCAGCTTGGCTCCGGAACGTGAAGCTTTCTTT. It specifies CASSLAPEREAFF. The whole variable domain, remainder taken from reference TRBV5-1 and TRBJ1-1, is KAGVTQTPRYLIKTRGQQVTLSCSPISGHRSVSWYQQTPGQGLQFLFEYFSETQRNKGNFPGRFSGRQFSNSRSEMNVSTLELGDSALYLCASSLAPEREAFFGQGTRLTVV.

V usage is TRBV11-2 and J usage is TRBJ2-7; 8 bases agree with TRBD2. The germline gives CDR1 SGHAT, CDR2 FQNNGV. CDR3 length: 14 residues. Trimming at V came to 5 bases and at J to 2 bases, leaving 5 bases not matched to a gene. CDR3 protein: CASSRAGRAYEQYF. CDR3 sequence (DNA): TGTGCCAGCAGCCGAGCCGGGAGGGCCTACGAGCAGTACTTC.

As DNA, the CDR3 is TGTGCCAGCAGCTCTTGGACAGGGGGCATGACAGATACGCAGTATTTT. Translation: CASSSWTGGMTDTQYF. V gene TRBV7-9 combines with J gene TRBJ2-3; 11 nucleotides agree with TRBD1. Germline trimming cut 4 bases from V and 3 bases from J; bases unmatched to any gene: 6. The V gene's germline CDR1 is SEHNR and CDR2 FQNEAQ (reference sequence). CDR3 size: 16 residues.

This rearrangement joins TRBV7-9 to TRBJ2-3, with TRBD2 matching 14 bases. The trim removed 4 bases at V and 6 bases at J, leaving 3 bases unmatched. Germline CDR1 SEHNR, CDR2 FQNEAQ (reference sequence). The CDR3 is 15 residues long. CDR3: CASSSGLAGADTQYF. DNA of the CDR3: TGTGCCAGCAGCTCGGGACTAGCGGGAGCGGATACGCAGTATTTT.

The genes are TRBV30 and TRBJ1-2, with a possible D match to TRBD1 (6 bases). Trimming pared 1 base from V and 3 bases from J, leaving 12 bases between. This CDR3 is built from 14 residues. CDR1 and CDR2 (germline): GTSNPN, SVGIG (reference sequence). Here the CDR3 DNA reads TGTGCCTGGAGTGCCACGACAGGACACTATGGCTACACCTTC. This gives the protein CAWSATTGHYGYTF. Using reference TRBV30 and TRBJ1-2 for the parts outside the CDR3, the full variable domain is SQTIHQWPATLVQPVGSPLSLECTVEGTSNPNLYWYRQAAGRGLQLLFYSVGIGQISSEVPQNLSASRPQDRQFILSSKKLLLSDSGFYLCAWSATTGHYGYTFGSGTRLTVV.

This chain links TRBV27 with TRBJ1-2; weak D call: TRBD1 (5 bases). V lost 5 bases and J lost 1, with 11 bases in between. This CDR3 has 14 amino acids. Germline loops: CDR1 MNHEY, CDR2 SMNVEV (reference sequence). CDR3 sequence: CASSLIDSNYGYTF. DNA of the CDR3: TGTGCCAGCAGTCTTATTGACAGTAACTATGGCTACACCTTC.

This clone has a single count. The rearrangement uses TRBV7-2 and TRBJ1-1; 7 bases line up with TRBD1. The CDR3 length is 15 residues. CDR1 SGHTA and CDR2 FQGNSA come from the germline V gene. The ends lost 4 bases at V and 5 bases at J; junction bases unmatched: 10. The CDR3 loop reads CASSYSPGGLTEAFF. The CDR3 coding sequence is TGTGCCAGCAGCTATTCCCCAGGGGGGTTAACTGAAGCTTTCTTT.

The chain employs TRBV29-1 and TRBJ2-3; D remains unclear. There are 11 residues in the CDR3. The germline V and J ends were trimmed by 4 bases and 2 bases, with 4 bases remaining between them. The V gene's germline CDR1 is SQVTM and CDR2 ANQGSEA. The CDR3 sequence: CSVGHTDTQYF. CDR3 DNA: TGCAGCGTTGGACACACAGATACGCAGTATTTT.

V gene TRBV6-1 combines with J gene TRBJ2-7; 7 bases agree with TRBD1. Trimming cost V 2 bases and J 6 bases; bases outside gene matches: 10. In germline, CDR1 is MNHNS, CDR2 SASEGT. The CDR3 sequence is 15 residues long. DNA of the CDR3: TGTGCCAGCAGTGAACTCCGGGACAGCTTCAGCGAGCAGTACTTC. Translated: CASSELRDSFSEQYF.

This rearrangement joins TRBV2 to TRBJ2-1; 7 bases are shared with TRBD1. V shed 6 bases and J 5 bases; nucleotides not matched to a gene: 10. This CDR3 is built from 15 residues. Per germline, CDR1 SNHLY and CDR2 FYNNEI. This CDR3 reads CASRSLGTANNEQFF. CDR3 coding DNA: TGTGCCAGCAGGAGTTTGGGGACAGCCAACAATGAGCAGTTCTTC.

This clone was recorded only once. The chain employs TRBV12-5 and TRBJ2-7, with 8 positions matching TRBD2. V trimming: 3 bases; J trimming: 0 bases; junction bases outside the gene matches: 10. CDR3 size: 17 residues. Germline V CDR1 and CDR2: LGHNT, FRNRAP. The CDR3 nucleotides are TGTGCTAGTGGTTTTCCCGCCGCTAGCGGGTGCTCCTACGAGCAGTACTTC. Protein product: CASGFPAASGCSYEQYF.

The count of this clone is one. The J gene is TRBJ1-5, the V gene TRBV6-4, with 7 nucleotides matching TRBD1. V shed 3 bases and J 0 bases; nucleotides not matched to a gene: 8. Germline V lookup: CDR1 MRHNA, CDR2 SNTAGT. This CDR3 region has 17 residues. The CDR3 DNA follows: TGTGCCAGCAGTGAAGCACAGGGGCGATATAGCAATCAGCCCCAGCATTTT. Translated, it gives CASSEAQGRYSNQPQHF.

This clone was seen a single time. The DNA of the CDR3 is TGTGCCAGCAGCGGAGTGGGGTCTGGAAACACCATATATTTT. Amino acids: CASSGVGSGNTIYF. This sequence joins TRBV9 and TRBJ1-3, with D unresolved. The CDR3 covers 14 residues. Germline-derived CDR1 and CDR2 are SGDLS and YYNGEE. V lost 3 bases to trimming and J lost 1 base, with 8 bases between them.

The CDR3 DNA reads TGTGCCAGCAGTCCCTGGGGAGAAGGGCGCAACTACGAGCAGTACTTC. Translating it yields CASSPWGEGRNYEQYF. The chain links TRBV28 to TRBJ2-7; tentative D call: TRBD2 (5 bases). CDR1 and CDR2 from the germline V gene are MDHEN and SYDVKM. This CDR3 region has 16 residues. The ends were cut back, 5 bases at V and 3 bases at J, with 20 bases in the middle.

The genes are TRBV6-1 and TRBJ1-4; TRBD1 agrees at 10 bases. Germline CDR1 reads MNHNS; CDR2 reads SASEGT. The length of the CDR3 is 15 residues. Trimming took 3 bases from V and 8 from J; bases not matched to a gene: 6. The CDR3 spells CASSEGTGAGEKLFF. The CDR3 DNA reads as TGTGCCAGCAGTGAGGGGACAGGGGCAGGAGAAAAACTGTTTTTT.

The V gene is TRBV5-1, the J gene TRBJ1-1; the match to TRBD1 covers 12 bases. Germline V gene lookup returns CDR1 SGHRS and CDR2 YFSETQ. Losses at the gene ends were 4 bases for V and 5 bases for J; bases not matched to a gene: 9. This CDR3 is 16 amino acids long. This chain's CDR3 is CASSPGTGGAGTEAFF. The CDR3 coding sequence is TGCGCCAGCAGCCCCGGGACAGGGGGCGCGGGGACTGAAGCTTTCTTT. Looking up the rest from reference TRBV5-1 and TRBJ1-1 gives the full variable domain: KAGVTQTPRYLIKTRGQQVTLSCSPISGHRSVSWYQQTPGQGLQFLFEYFSETQRNKGNFPGRFSGRQFSNSRSEMNVSTLELGDSALYLCASSPGTGGAGTEAFFGQGTRLTVV.

The chain links TRBV5-6 to TRBJ2-7; the D is unclear. CDR3 length: 13 residues. Germline CDR1 reads SGHDT; CDR2 reads YYEEEE. V lost 4 bases, J lost 2 bases, and 10 bases lay in between. CDR3 sequence reads: CASSPDRAYEQYF. For the CDR3, the DNA is TGTGCCAGCAGCCCAGACCGAGCCTACGAGCAGTACTTC.

The chain couples TRBV9 to TRBJ2-3; 9 bases map to TRBD2. V trimming: 1 base; J trimming: 5 bases; junction bases outside the gene matches: 8. CDR1 and CDR2 from the germline V gene are SGDLS and YYNGEE. CDR3 length: 16 amino acids. CDR3 residues: CASSVRAGGPGDTQYF. The CDR3 nucleotides read TGTGCCAGCAGCGTAAGGGCGGGAGGGCCTGGAGATACGCAGTATTTT.

This clone was picked up one time. The V and J genes are TRBV9 and TRBJ2-1; 8 nucleotides agree with TRBD2. From germline, CDR1 is SGDLS and CDR2 YYNGEE. The CDR3 sequence is 16 residues long. The V gene end was trimmed by 4 bases and the J gene end by 6 bases; junction bases not matched to a gene: 12. CDR3 nucleotides: TGTGCCAGCAGCCCGCGAATCGAGGGACTAGTCAATGAGCAGTTCTTC. It specifies CASSPRIEGLVNEQFF.

The chain links TRBV30 to TRBJ1-1, with D uncertain. Germline values: CDR1 GTSNPN, CDR2 SVGIG (reference sequence). V lost 3 bases, J lost 4 bases, and 15 bases lay in between. CDR3 length equals 14 residues. This CDR3 is CAWSVGIIGTEAFF. The DNA of the CDR3 is TGTGCCTGGAGCGTAGGCATCATCGGCACTGAAGCTTTCTTT.

The chain combines TRBV7-9 with TRBJ2-4; D gene unclear. V was trimmed by 5 bases and J by 6 bases, leaving 8 bases between them. Germline values: CDR1 SEHNR, CDR2 FQNEAQ (reference sequence). The CDR3 sequence is 12 residues long. For the CDR3, the DNA is TGTGCCAGCAGCCCCGCCGGAAACATTCAGTACTTC. Residues: CASSPAGNIQYF.

The chain couples TRBV7-2 to TRBJ2-7, with TRBD2 matching 9 bases. The J segment lost 3 bases and the V segment lost 2 bases, leaving 14 bases of the junction unmatched. Per the germline V gene, CDR1 is SGHTA and CDR2 is FQGNSA. The CDR3 covers 18 residues. The DNA of the CDR3 is TGTGCCAGCAGCTTATCCTACCCTAGCGGGAACATCGGCTACGAGCAGTACTTC. Translated: CASSLSYPSGNIGYEQYF.

The chain employs TRBV6-6 and TRBJ2-7; 8 bases line up with TRBD1. The germline V gene encodes CDR1 MNHNY and CDR2 SVGAGI (reference sequence). This CDR3 comprises 14 residues. After removal of 7 bases from V and 2 bases from J, the junction contained 7 bases not matched to a gene. CDR3 nucleotide sequence: TGTGCCAGCACCGAAACAGGGGGACCCTACGAGCAGTACTTC. Its protein product is CASTETGGPYEQYF.

V is TRBV29-1 and J is TRBJ2-1, with 13 bases aligning to TRBD2. This CDR3 is 14 amino acids long. J was trimmed by 7 bases and V by 6 bases; bases with no gene match: 6. Germline V gene data show CDR1 as SQVTM and CDR2 as ANQGSEA. CDR3 protein: CSVRTSGSTNEQFF. CDR3 DNA: TGCAGCGTCAGGACTAGCGGGAGTACGAATGAGCAGTTCTTC.